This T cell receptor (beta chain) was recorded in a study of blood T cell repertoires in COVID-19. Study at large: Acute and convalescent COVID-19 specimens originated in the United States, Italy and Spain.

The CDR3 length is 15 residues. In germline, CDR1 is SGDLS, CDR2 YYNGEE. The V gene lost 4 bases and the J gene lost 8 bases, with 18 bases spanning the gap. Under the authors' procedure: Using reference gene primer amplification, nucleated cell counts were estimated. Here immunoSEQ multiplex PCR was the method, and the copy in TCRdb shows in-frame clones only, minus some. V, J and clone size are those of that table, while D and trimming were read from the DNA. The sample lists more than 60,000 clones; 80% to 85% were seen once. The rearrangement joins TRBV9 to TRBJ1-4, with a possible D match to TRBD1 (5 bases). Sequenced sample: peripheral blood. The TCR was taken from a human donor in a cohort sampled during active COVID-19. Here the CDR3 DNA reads TGTGCCAGCAGCCCCCTTGAGGGCCGGGGGGAAAAACTGTTTTTT. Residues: CASSPLEGRGEKLFF. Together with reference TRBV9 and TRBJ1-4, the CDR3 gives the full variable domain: DSGVTQTPKHLITATGQRVTLRCSPRSGDLSVYWYQQSLDQGLQFLIQYYNGEERAKGNILERFSAQQFPDLHSELNLSSLELGDSALYFCASSPLEGRGEKLFFGSGTQLSVL.